The 9 T cell receptor beta chains below were found in one sample sequenced in a study of neurological immune-mediated disorders. TCRdb re-called the 5' RACE reads through MiXCR, storing one row per CDR3 protein. In the table there are under 80,000 distinct CDR3 sequences, 3.9% of which are singletons. Source material: PBMCs. Receptors were obtained from a young man with multiple sclerosis.

This clonotype was counted ten times or more. The genes are TRBV5-6 and TRBJ1-1; D may be TRBD1 (5 bases). This CDR3 has 13 residues. V was pared by 4 bases and J by 4 bases, with 11 bases between. Germline-derived CDR1 and CDR2 are SGHDT and YYEEEE. The DNA for the CDR3 is TGTGCCAGCAGCCCACCCGGGGGCACTGAAGCTTTCTTT. Protein product: CASSPPGGTEAFF. The variable domain in full, completed from reference TRBV5-6 and TRBJ1-1, reads DAGVTQSPTHLIKTRGQQVTLRCSPKSGHDTVSWYQQALGQGPQFIFQYYEEEERQRGNFPDRFSGHQFPNYSSELNVNALLLGDSALYLCASSPPGGTEAFFGQGTRLTVV.

This clonotype came up many times. The chain recombines TRBV7-2 with TRBJ2-7; the match to TRBD2 covers 13 bases. With 4 bases clipped from V and 7 bases from J, the junction kept 7 bases outside the gene matches. CDR1 and CDR2 (germline): SGHTA, FQGNSA. The CDR3 totals 15 residues. CDR3 sequence reads: CASSSQGLAGYEQYF. The CDR3 DNA reads TGTGCCAGCAGCTCCCAGGGACTAGCGGGGTATGAGCAGTACTTC.

This clonotype was detected once. This could be a read error, since a much larger clone is one nucleotide away. The V and J genes are TRBV25-1 and TRBJ1-4; D is ambiguous. The CDR3 contains 15 residues. Germline lookup yields CDR1 MGHDK and CDR2 SYGVNS. Written as DNA, the CDR3 is TGTGCCACCAGTGAAAGTGGCAGACATAATGAAAAACTGTTTTTT. Its translation: CATSESGRHNEKLFF. Combining the CDR3 with reference TRBV25-1 and TRBJ1-4 gives the whole variable domain EADIYQTPRYLVIGTGKKITLECSQTMGHDKMYWYQQDPGMELHLIHYSYGVNSTEKGDLSSESTVSRIRTEHFPLTLESARPSHTSQYLCATSESGRHNEKLFFGSGTQLSVL.

This clonotype was observed a few times. This chain uses TRBV2 with TRBJ1-1; weak D call: TRBD1 (5 bases). CDR3 length: 13 residues. CDR1 is SNHLY, CDR2 FYNNEI, per germline. Trimming left V 5 bases short and J 1 base short, with 8 bases between. This CDR3 is CASSSGENTEAFF. The CDR3 DNA sequence: TGTGCCAGCAGTTCGGGGGAGAACACTGAAGCTTTCTTT.

This clonotype was counted ten times or more. This chain's CDR3 is CASSSGLSGYEQYF. CDR3 nucleotide sequence: TGTGCCAGCAGTTCCGGACTATCAGGCTACGAGCAGTACTTC. The J gene is TRBJ2-7, the V gene TRBV6-2 or TRBV6-3; weak D call: TRBD2 (6 bases). CDR3 length: 14 residues. From germline, CDR1 is MNHEY and CDR2 SVGEGT. The V end lost 4 bases, the J end lost 3 bases, and 13 bases lay between the germline ends.

This clonotype was counted between two and nine times. Since a much larger clone is just one base distant, this may be a read error. The rearrangement joins TRBV11-2 to TRBJ2-7; D not resolved. The CDR3 has 13 residues. The V and J ends lost 6 bases and 3 bases respectively, with 12 bases between them. Germline CDR1 and CDR2: SGHAT and FQNNGV. Here the CDR3 reads CASRALKGYEQYF. The CDR3 DNA is TGTGCCAGCAGGGCACTTAAGGGCTACGAGCAGTACTTC.

This clonotype was seen ten or more times. The genes are TRBV4-3 and TRBJ1-2; the D is unclear. V lost 5 bases and J lost 4, with 14 bases in between. The CDR3 consists of 14 residues. Germline lookup yields CDR1 LGHNA and CDR2 YSLEER. The DNA of the CDR3 is TGCGCCAGCAGCGCCCGGGGTGGTCTCTATGGCTACACCTTC. This gives the protein CASSARGGLYGYTF.

The genes are TRBV12-3 or TRBV12-4 and TRBJ2-7; no clear D. Deletions cut 2 bases from V and 6 bases from J, with 8 bases between. The CDR3 contains 12 residues. The CDR3 loop is CASSLTSTEQYF. For the CDR3, the DNA is TGTGCCAGCAGTTTAACCAGCACCGAGCAGTACTTC.

Remarks on this clonotype: One end of the junction is discordant with germline, which a read error may explain. DNA of the CDR3: TGTGCCAGCAGCGGACAGGGGGCGACGGATCAGCCCCAGAATTTT. Residues: CASSGQGATDQPQNF. This chain links TRBV2 with TRBJ1-5, with 11 positions matching TRBD1. This CDR3 region has 15 residues. Germline V gene lookup returns CDR1 SNHLY and CDR2 FYNNEI.